The source of this T cell receptor beta chain is a study of blood T cell repertoires in COVID-19. Overall study context: Italy, Spain and the United States were the sources of the convalescent and acute COVID-19 samples. PBMCs, B-cell-depleted T cells, or T cells provided the cDNA or gDNA that made up the material.

V lost 0 bases and J 3 bases, leaving 15 bases between the germline ends. The CDR3 covers 16 residues. From germline, CDR1 is SGHVT and CDR2 SQSDAQ. Per the study methods: Nucleated cell counts were estimated from reference gene primer amplification. The repertoire was sequenced with immunoSEQ multiplex PCR; TCRdb's copy has only in-frame clones and lacks some. From that table come the V and J calls and clone size; the DNA was used to work out D and trimming. The table lists over 55,000 clones, over 80% of them singletons, with approximately 5% in the top ten. The specimen was peripheral blood. This chain uses TRBV7-4 with TRBJ2-7, with no clear D. The TCR was taken from a man between 50 and 59 years old with active COVID-19. Here the CDR3 reads CASSLAYRERGYEQYF. CDR3 nucleotide sequence: TGTGCCAGCAGCTTAGCTTATAGAGAGCGAGGCTACGAGCAGTACTTC.